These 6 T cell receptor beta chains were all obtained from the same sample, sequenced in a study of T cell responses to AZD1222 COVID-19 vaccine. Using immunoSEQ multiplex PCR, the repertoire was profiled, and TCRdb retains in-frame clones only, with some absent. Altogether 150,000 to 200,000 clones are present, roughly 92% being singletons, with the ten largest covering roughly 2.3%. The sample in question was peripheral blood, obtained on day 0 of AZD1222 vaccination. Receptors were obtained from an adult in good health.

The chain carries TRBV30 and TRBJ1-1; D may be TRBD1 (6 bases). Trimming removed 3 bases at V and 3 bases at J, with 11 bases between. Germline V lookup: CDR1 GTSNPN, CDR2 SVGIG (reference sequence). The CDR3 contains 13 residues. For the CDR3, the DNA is TGTGCCTGGAGGAGAGGGGGAGACACTGAAGCTTTCTTT. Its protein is CAWRRGGDTEAFF.

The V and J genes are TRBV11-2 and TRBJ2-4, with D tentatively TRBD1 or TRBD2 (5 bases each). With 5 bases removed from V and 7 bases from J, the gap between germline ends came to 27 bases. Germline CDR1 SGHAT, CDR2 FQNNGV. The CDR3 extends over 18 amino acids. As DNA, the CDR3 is TGTGCCAGCAGCCCCCTGGGGACGGGAAAGGGGTTTAACAACATTCAGTACTTC. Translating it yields CASSPLGTGKGFNNIQYF.

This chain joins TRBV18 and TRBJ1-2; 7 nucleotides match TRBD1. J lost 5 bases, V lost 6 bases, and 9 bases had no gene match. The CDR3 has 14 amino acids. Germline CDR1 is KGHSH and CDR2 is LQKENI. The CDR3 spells CASSPTGDGYGYTF. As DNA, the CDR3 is TGTGCCAGCTCTCCAACAGGGGATGGGTATGGCTACACCTTC. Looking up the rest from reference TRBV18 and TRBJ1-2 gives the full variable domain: NAGVMQNPRHLVRRRGQEARLRCSPMKGHSHVYWYRQLPEEGLKFMVYLQKENIIDESGMPKERFSAEFPKEGPSILRIQQVVRGDSAAYFCASSPTGDGYGYTFGSGTRLTVV.

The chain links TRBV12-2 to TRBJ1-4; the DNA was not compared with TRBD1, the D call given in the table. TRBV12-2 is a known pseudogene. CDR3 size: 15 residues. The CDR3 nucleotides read TGTGCAAGTCGCCCGTGGACAGGGGAGGACGAAAAACTGTTTTTT. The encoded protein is CASRPWTGEDEKLFF.

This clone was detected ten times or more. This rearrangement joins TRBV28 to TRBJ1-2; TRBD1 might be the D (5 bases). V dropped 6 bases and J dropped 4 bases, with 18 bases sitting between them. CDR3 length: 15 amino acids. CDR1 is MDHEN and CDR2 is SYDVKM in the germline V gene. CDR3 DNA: TGTGCCAGCAGGACCTCCGGGGACGGAATCTATGGCTACACCTTC. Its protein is CASRTSGDGIYGYTF.

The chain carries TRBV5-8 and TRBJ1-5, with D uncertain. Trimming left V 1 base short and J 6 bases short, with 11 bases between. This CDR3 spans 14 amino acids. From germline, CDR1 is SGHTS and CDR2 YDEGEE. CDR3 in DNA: TGTGCCAGCAGCTTGTTCGATTTTGGTCAGCCCCAGCATTTT. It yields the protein CASSLFDFGQPQHF.